This is a list of T cell receptor beta chains from one sample in a study of CD8+CD57+ T cells in acquired aplastic anemia. TCRdb reprocessed the reads with MiXCR, giving one entry per CDR3 protein. Of some 130,000 distinct CDR3 sequences in the sample, 41% were seen once. Sequencing was performed on sorted CD4+, CD8+, or CD8+CD57+ T cells (not recorded which) from PBMCs. These receptors were taken from a human donor in good health, serving as a control. Both conserved end residues are part of each CDR3. The D gene is left open where the match is weak. Not all rows give a size; the values are once, few, many and, for expanded clones, a class.

clone_size	j_call	v_call	d_call	cdr3_length	cdr3_nt	cdr3_aa
-	TRBJ1-2	TRBV20-1	TRBD1	13	TGCAGTGTTTTACAGGGGTTCCGCTATGGCTACACCTTC	CSVLQGFRYGYTF
many	TRBJ1-6	TRBV3-1	-	13	TGTGCCAGCAGCCAGGGGGTTAATTCACCCCTCCACTTT	CASSQGVNSPLHF
many	TRBJ2-3	TRBV19	-	15	TGTGCCAGTAGTATTCAGGGTTTACGCACAGATACGCAGTATTTT	CASSIQGLRTDTQYF
-	TRBJ1-2	TRBV10-3	TRBD1	14	TGTGCCATCAGCTACAGGGGTCTTAACTATGGCTACACCTTC	CAISYRGLNYGYTF
-	TRBJ1-1	TRBV27	TRBD1	13	TGTGCCAGCAGTTACAGGGGGGGGACTGAAGCTTTCTTT	CASSYRGGTEAFF
-	TRBJ2-7	TRBV7-8	-	16	TGTGCCTGCAGCCCCCTAGGCACCAGTACCCCGTACGAGCAGTACTTC	CACSPLGTSTPYEQYF
once	TRBJ1-1	TRBV2	-	15	TGTGCCAGCAGTGATCCCCTGGAGGGGCTCACTGAAGCTTTCTTT	CASSDPLEGLTEAFF
-	TRBJ2-7	TRBV12-3/TRBV12-4	TRBD2	16	TGTGCCAGCAGCAAGACTAGCGGGGCTCAACACCACGAGCAGTACTTC	CASSKTSGAQHHEQYF
-	TRBJ2-3	TRBV7-8	-	14	TGTGCCAGCAGCCCCCAGGGGGGGACAGATACGCAGTATTTT	CASSPQGGTDTQYF
-	TRBJ1-2	TRBV29-1	-	11	TGCAGTGGTATTAGTGGTGGGGATTACACCTTC	CSGISGGDYTF
-	TRBJ2-6	TRBV7-8	-	16	TGTGCCAGCAGCCCCGGGCTGTGCTCTGGGGCCAACGTCCTGACTTTC	CASSPGLCSGANVLTF
-	TRBJ2-1	TRBV9	-	15	TGTGCCAGCAGCTCCCTGGGTGGATCCTACAATGAGCAGTTCTTC	CASSSLGGSYNEQFF
-	TRBJ2-3	TRBV2	TRBD2	17	TGTGCCAGCACTGGGACTAGCGGGGGTTTATCGACAGATACGCAGTATTTT	CASTGTSGGLSTDTQYF
-	TRBJ1-6	TRBV25-1	-	15	TGTGCCAGCAGTCCTAAGGCGGCCTATAATTCACCCCTCCACTTT	CASSPKAAYNSPLHF
many	TRBJ1-5	TRBV19	-	15	TGTGCCAGTAGTAGGATCGACGGCTACTGGAAGCCCCAGCATTTT	CASSRIDGYWKPQHF
-	TRBJ1-3	TRBV19	-	13	TGTGCCAGTTACCGAGGCGGCGGAAACACCATATATTTT	CASYRGGGNTIYF
-	TRBJ2-7	TRBV10-3	-	13	TGTGCCATCAGTGAGGGACAAGGCTACGAGCAGTACTTC	CAISEGQGYEQYF
-	TRBJ2-1	TRBV3-1	-	15	TGTGCCAGCAGCCAAGGACTCAATCCAGCCAATGAGCAGTTCTTC	CASSQGLNPANEQFF
-	TRBJ2-2	TRBV20-1	-	10	TGCAGTGCTAGGACAGGGGAGCTGTTTTTT	CSARTGELFF
-	TRBJ1-1	TRBV2	TRBD1	13	TGTGCCAGCAGTGACAGGGGGTCTCGGCAAGCTTTCTTT	CASSDRGSRQAFF